These 25 T cell receptor beta chains came from one sample sequenced in a study of blood T cell repertoires in COVID-19. Here immunoSEQ multiplex PCR was the method, and the copy in TCRdb shows in-frame clones only, minus some. Seen here are hundreds of thousands of clones, roughly 89% observed once, and the top ten hold roughly 5.2%. The specimen was PBMCs or T cells enriched from blood (not recorded which). The receptors stem from a man between 60 and 75 years old who had recovered from COVID-19.

V gene TRBV19 combines with J gene TRBJ2-2; the D gene is possibly TRBD1 (5 bases). The CDR3 contains 15 residues. Germline lookup yields CDR1 LNHDA and CDR2 SQIVND (reference sequence). The germline V and J ends were trimmed by 1 base and 2 bases, with 8 bases remaining between them. DNA for the CDR3: TGTGCCAGTAGTATAGCCCAGGGAAACACCGGGGAGCTGTTTTTT. It specifies CASSIAQGNTGELFF.

The rearrangement joins TRBV5-1 to TRBJ1-1, with D unclear. The V end was cut by 10 bases, the J end by 1 base, with 14 bases between. The CDR3 sequence is 13 residues long. The germline V gene encodes CDR1 SGHRS and CDR2 YFSETQ. The DNA for the CDR3 is TGCGCCTCCTCAGTACGTTGGAACACTGAAGCTTTCTTT. It encodes CASSVRWNTEAFF. Supplemented by reference TRBV5-1 and TRBJ1-1, the full variable domain reads KAGVTQTPRYLIKTRGQQVTLSCSPISGHRSVSWYQQTPGQGLQFLFEYFSETQRNKGNFPGRFSGRQFSNSRSEMNVSTLELGDSALYLCASSVRWNTEAFFGQGTRLTVV.

The CDR3, as DNA: TGCGCCAGCAGCCAAGTAACAGGACAGTTTAACTATGGCTACACCTTC. It encodes CASSQVTGQFNYGYTF. The chain carries TRBV4-1 and TRBJ1-2; TRBD1 might be the D (6 bases). V dropped 1 base and J dropped 1 base, with 13 bases sitting between them. Germline V lookup: CDR1 MGHRA, CDR2 YSYEKL. The CDR3 length is 16 residues.

The J gene is TRBJ1-1, the V gene TRBV16; D is possibly TRBD1 (5 bases). The CDR3 sequence is 14 residues long. The germline gives CDR1 KGHSY, CDR2 FQNENV. V lost 1 base and J 5 bases, leaving 11 bases between the germline ends. The CDR3 loop is CASSQWGRGTEAFF. CDR3 sequence (DNA): TGTGCCAGCAGCCAATGGGGACGGGGGACTGAAGCTTTCTTT.

The J gene is TRBJ2-7, the V gene TRBV6-5, with a weak D call TRBD1 (5 bases). The length of the CDR3 is 15 residues. Germline CDR1 and CDR2: MNHEY and SVGAGI. V lost 5 bases, J lost 0 bases, and 14 bases lay in between. This CDR3 is CASSSAATASYEQYF. For the CDR3, the DNA is TGTGCCAGCAGTAGTGCGGCGACAGCCTCCTACGAGCAGTACTTC.

The chain is built from TRBV3-1 (or the pseudogene TRBV3-2) and TRBJ2-1; weak D call: TRBD1 (5 bases). V was clipped by 6 bases and J by 0 bases, with 12 bases between them. Per the germline V gene, CDR1 is LGHDT and CDR2 is YNNKEL (reference sequence). There are 15 residues in the CDR3. The CDR3 DNA sequence: TGTGCCAGCAGACAACAGGTGGCCTCCTACAATGAGCAGTTCTTC. Its protein product is CASRQQVASYNEQFF.

The chain recombines TRBV18 with TRBJ2-3, with D unresolved. The germline V gene encodes CDR1 KGHSH and CDR2 LQKENI. The CDR3 spans 16 residues. Trimming removed 3 bases from V and 3 bases from J, with 16 bases in between. CDR3 nucleotides: TGTGCCAGCTCACCCAATGCCGACCAGGCAACAGATACGCAGTATTTT. Translating gives CASSPNADQATDTQYF.

The chain recombines TRBV7-3 with TRBJ2-3; TRBD2 matches 8 bases. The germline V gene has CDR1 SGHTA and CDR2 FQGTGA. Trimming cost V 6 bases and J 4 bases; bases outside gene matches: 9. This CDR3 comprises 15 residues. This CDR3 is CASSTGLEDADTQYF. As DNA, the CDR3 is TGTGCCAGCAGTACGGGACTAGAAGACGCAGATACGCAGTATTTT.

The V call is TRBV5-4, the J call TRBJ2-1; TRBD1 agrees at 8 bases. V gave up 6 bases and J gave up 4 bases; unmatched junction bases: 6. The germline CDR1 and CDR2 sequences are SGHNT and YYREEE (reference sequence). The CDR3 sequence is 14 residues long. As DNA, the CDR3 is TGTGCCAGCACAAAAACAGGGGGGTACAATGAGCAGTTCTTC. Residues: CASTKTGGYNEQFF.

The rearrangement links TRBV28 to TRBJ2-6; possible D gene TRBD2, 6 bases. This CDR3 is 17 amino acids long. Germline assignment: CDR1 MDHEN and CDR2 SYDVKM. V was trimmed by 4 bases and J by 3 bases, leaving 16 bases between them. The CDR3 reads CASSSHLGGSGANVLTF. In DNA, the CDR3 is TGTGCCAGCAGTTCCCACCTTGGGGGGAGTGGGGCCAACGTCCTGACTTTC.

V and J are TRBV15 and TRBJ2-3; D perhaps matches TRBD1 (7 bases). Trimming took 0 bases from V and 8 from J, leaving 18 bases between them. Looked up from germline, CDR1 is LNHNV and CDR2 is YYDKDF (reference sequence). This CDR3 comprises 16 residues. CDR3 region: CATSRDGGAGGFTQYF. The DNA for the CDR3 is TGTGCCACCAGCAGAGATGGAGGGGCAGGGGGTTTTACGCAGTATTTT.

The chain carries TRBV5-1 and TRBJ2-3, with 8 bases matching TRBD1. The CDR3 consists of 14 residues. Unmatched junction bases numbered 6, after V lost 4 bases and J lost 5 bases. Per the germline V gene, CDR1 is SGHRS and CDR2 is YFSETQ. CDR3 nucleotide sequence: TGCGCCAGCAGCCCTGGGACAGGACGAGATACGCAGTATTTT. Residues: CASSPGTGRDTQYF.

The chain carries TRBV7-2 and TRBJ2-1; TRBD2 agrees at 9 bases. The J segment lost 7 bases and the V segment lost 4 bases, leaving 8 bases of the junction unmatched. Looked up from germline, CDR1 is SGHTA and CDR2 is FQGNSA. The CDR3 extends over 15 amino acids. In DNA, the CDR3 is TGTGCCAGCAGCTCCCCCCCCCTAGCGGGAAATGAGCAGTTCTTC. It encodes CASSSPPLAGNEQFF.

The J gene is TRBJ2-7, the V gene TRBV2, with 8 bases identical to TRBD1. J was trimmed by 7 bases and V by 6 bases; bases with no gene match: 20. The germline V gene encodes CDR1 SNHLY and CDR2 FYNNEI. This CDR3 is 17 amino acids long. The CDR3 DNA follows: TGTGCCAGCAGGGTCCAGGGGGCGCAGGGGGGCTTAGGAGAGCAGTACTTC. This sequence encodes CASRVQGAQGGLGEQYF.

V usage is TRBV18 and J usage is TRBJ2-7; 9 bases agree with TRBD1. J gave up 5 bases and V 7 bases, and 6 bases lay outside the gene matches. CDR1 KGHSH and CDR2 LQKENI come from the germline V gene. CDR3 length: 13 amino acids. The CDR3 is CASLTGGGNEQYF. DNA of the CDR3: TGTGCCAGCTTAACAGGGGGCGGGAACGAGCAGTACTTC.

The chain is built from TRBV19 and TRBJ2-5; 11 positions agree with TRBD2. J was trimmed by 4 bases and V by 5 bases; bases with no gene match: 6. The CDR3 sequence is 15 residues long. Germline V gene lookup returns CDR1 LNHDA and CDR2 SQIVND (reference sequence). In DNA form, the CDR3 reads TGTGCCAGTAGTTTAGCGGGAGGGATAATAGAGACCCAGTACTTC. It is translated as CASSLAGGIIETQYF. Using reference TRBV19 and TRBJ2-5 for the parts outside the CDR3, the full variable domain is DGGITQSPKYLFRKEGQNVTLSCEQNLNHDAMYWYRQDPGQGLRLIYYSQIVNDFQKGDIAEGYSVSREKKESFPLTVTSAQKNPTAFYLCASSLAGGIIETQYFGPGTRLLVL.

The chain carries TRBV14 and TRBJ1-2; D possibly corresponds to TRBD1 (5 bases). This CDR3 has 15 residues. V was trimmed by 2 bases and J by 8 bases, leaving 18 bases between them. From germline, CDR1 is SGHDN and CDR2 FVKESK. The DNA of the CDR3 is TGTGCCAGCAGCCAATACAGGACGGCCACGAGCGGCTACACCTTC. As protein: CASSQYRTATSGYTF. The full variable domain, in which reference TRBV14 and TRBJ1-2 provide the parts outside the CDR3, is EAGVTQFPSHSVIEKGQTVTLRCDPISGHDNLYWYRRVMGKEIKFLLHFVKESKQDESGMPNNRFLAERTGGTYSTLKVQPAELEDSGVYFCASSQYRTATSGYTFGSGTRLTVV.

This clone was observed once. The chain joins TRBV5-4 to TRBJ2-2; D not resolved. CDR1 is SGHNT, CDR2 YYREEE, per germline (reference sequence). The ends were cut back, 3 bases at V and 5 bases at J, with 14 bases in the middle. CDR3 size: 15 residues. The CDR3 coding sequence is TGTGCCAGCAGCTGGGTCAGCTCAGGAACCGGGGAGCTGTTTTTT. Translation: CASSWVSSGTGELFF.

J is TRBJ1-4 and V is TRBV7-2; 7 bases map to TRBD1. The CDR3 has 15 residues. CDR1 is SGHTA and CDR2 is FQGNSA in the germline V gene. Trimming removed 2 bases from V and 4 bases from J; junction bases left unmatched: 4. In nucleotides, the CDR3 is TGTGCCAGCAGCTTATTCAGGGGGAGTAATGAAAAACTGTTTTTT. Translated, it gives CASSLFRGSNEKLFF. Looking up the rest from reference TRBV7-2 and TRBJ1-4 gives the full variable domain: GAGVSQSPSNKVTEKGKDVELRCDPISGHTALYWYRQSLGQGLEFLIYFQGNSAPDKSGLPSDRFSAERTGGSVSTLTIQRTQQEDSAVYLCASSLFRGSNEKLFFGSGTQLSVL.

The CDR3 protein is CASSPTSGSGNEQFF. DNA of the CDR3: TGCGCCAGCAGCCCCACTAGCGGGAGCGGCAATGAGCAGTTCTTC. The chain carries TRBV5-1 and TRBJ2-1; TRBD2 matches at 11 bases. V gave up 4 bases and J gave up 6 bases; unmatched junction bases: 6. Germline V CDR1 and CDR2: SGHRS, YFSETQ. The CDR3 runs to 15 residues. Based on the CDR3 plus reference TRBV5-1 and TRBJ2-1, the full variable domain is KAGVTQTPRYLIKTRGQQVTLSCSPISGHRSVSWYQQTPGQGLQFLFEYFSETQRNKGNFPGRFSGRQFSNSRSEMNVSTLELGDSALYLCASSPTSGSGNEQFFGPGTRLTVL.

The chain has TRBV10-2 and TRBJ1-6; TRBD1 is a possible D gene (6 bases). There are 12 residues in the CDR3. Trimming removed 5 bases at V and 9 bases at J, with 8 bases between. The V gene's germline CDR1 is WSHSY and CDR2 SAAADI. CDR3 sequence: CASSSGVSPLHF. As DNA, the CDR3 is TGCGCCAGCAGTTCAGGGGTTTCACCCCTCCACTTT.

This chain joins TRBV5-5 and TRBJ1-6; TRBD1 is a possible D gene (6 bases). The V end was cut by 4 bases, the J end by 6 bases, with 11 bases between. CDR3 length: 14 amino acids. Per the germline V gene, CDR1 is SGHKS and CDR2 is YYEKEE (reference sequence). CDR3 sequence reads: CASSPTGTNSPLHF. The CDR3 nucleotides read TGTGCCAGCAGCCCTACAGGGACTAATTCACCCCTCCACTTT.

This clone turned up a few times. The chain recombines TRBV5-5 with TRBJ2-7; D call uncertain. The CDR3 spans 11 residues. Germline CDR1 reads SGHKS; CDR2 reads YYEKEE (reference sequence). The V gene lost 3 bases and the J gene lost 4 bases, with 5 bases spanning the gap. The DNA for the CDR3 is TGTGCCAGCAGCTATGAGTACGAGCAGTACTTC. This sequence encodes CASSYEYEQYF.

The rearrangement links TRBV19 to TRBJ2-7, with 9 bases fitting TRBD2. The germline V gene has CDR1 LNHDA and CDR2 SQIVND (reference sequence). The CDR3 totals 17 residues. V was clipped by 5 bases and J by 1 base; unmatched bases: 12. CDR3 protein: CASSLTLLAGTSYEQYF. Written as DNA, the CDR3 is TGTGCCAGTAGTCTCACTCTACTAGCGGGTACTTCCTACGAGCAGTACTTC.

This chain links TRBV11-3 with TRBJ2-7; 8 nucleotides agree with TRBD1. Trimming took 4 bases from V and 3 from J; bases not matched to a gene: 11. The CDR3 contains 16 residues. Looked up from germline, CDR1 is SGHNT and CDR2 is YENEEA. The CDR3 spells CASSYRGQGANYEQYF. DNA of the CDR3: TGTGCCAGCAGCTATCGCGGACAGGGCGCGAACTACGAGCAGTACTTC.